This TCR beta chain was retrieved from a study of cytomegalovirus exposure and HLA in healthy donors. Study at large: Within an early data release were about 85 million unique TCRs drawn from HLA-typed donors.

60 Vbeta and 13 Jbeta primers were used in PCR. The method was immunoSEQ multiplex PCR; TCRdb's version includes in-frame clones alone and lacks a portion of them. The data show some 150,000 clones, with about 75% seen just once and 3.3% held by the top ten. Study-level findings and limits: In a later analysis, CMV-associated beta chains were mostly HLA-associated, it appeared. The study dropped some indistinguishable V segments, TRBV6-2 and TRBV6-3 among them. In an earlier analysis, most TCR beta V segments were productive about 87% or about 30% of the time.

In germline, CDR1 is SGDLS, CDR2 YYNGEE. The V end was cut by 0 bases, the J end by 8 bases, with 17 bases between. The CDR3 loop spans 15 amino acids. In regard to this clone: What it recognizes is unknown.

This TCR was recovered from a man aged 35-49 years in good health and CMV-seronegative. The rearrangement links TRBV9 to TRBJ1-2; D is ambiguous. Sequencing input: PBMCs. The CDR3, as DNA: TGTGCCAGCAGCGTAGACGGCAGGCCCCTTGGGGGCTACACCTTC. This sequence encodes CASSVDGRPLGGYTF.